One and the same sample provided the 3 T cell receptor beta chains below, sequenced in a study of T cell responses to AZD1222 COVID-19 vaccine. Profiled with immunoSEQ multiplex PCR; TCRdb holds only in-frame clones, not every one. The repertoire includes 95,000 to 150,000 clones, more than 70% of them detected once, and less than 11% sits in the top ten. The sample was peripheral blood, taken on day 0 of AZD1222 vaccination. The receptors were gathered from an adult in good health.

A few counts support this clone. V and J are TRBV3-1 (or the pseudogene TRBV3-2) and TRBJ2-7, with D unresolved. V lost 0 bases and J 8 bases, leaving 14 bases between the germline ends. The germline CDR1 and CDR2 sequences are LGHDT and YNNKEL (reference sequence). This CDR3 comprises 14 residues. The CDR3 DNA sequence: TGTGCCAGCAGCCAAGAGGTAGGTCTATCGCAGCAGTACTTC. Translation: CASSQEVGLSQQYF.

This rearrangement joins TRBV19 to TRBJ2-5; D gene uncertain. Germline V CDR1 and CDR2: LNHDA, SQIVND (reference sequence). The CDR3 covers 13 residues. The V end lost 6 bases, the J end lost 1 base, and 9 bases lay between the germline ends. The CDR3 sequence: CASSLLFQETQYF. The CDR3 DNA reads as TGTGCCAGTAGCCTTCTCTTCCAAGAGACCCAGTACTTC. Full variable domain (missing parts from reference TRBV19 and TRBJ2-5): DGGITQSPKYLFRKEGQNVTLSCEQNLNHDAMYWYRQDPGQGLRLIYYSQIVNDFQKGDIAEGYSVSREKKESFPLTVTSAQKNPTAFYLCASSLLFQETQYFGPGTRLLVL.

The rearrangement links TRBV27 to TRBJ2-1; D is undetermined. The germline V and J ends were trimmed by 6 bases and 0 bases, with 9 bases remaining between them. In germline, CDR1 is MNHEY, CDR2 SMNVEV (reference sequence). The CDR3 has 14 amino acids. CDR3 sequence: CASRPAHSYNEQFF. The CDR3, as DNA: TGTGCCAGCAGACCAGCCCACTCCTACAATGAGCAGTTCTTC.